This TCR beta chain was profiled in a study of OX40 agonist ivuxolimab in advanced cancers. Study at large: Cancers in dose escalation were hepatocellular, melanoma, renal cell and head and neck. Study conclusions and caveats: Among T cells, CD8+ cells averaged more expanded clones than CD4+ cells.

As for this clone: Its antigen is as yet unknown.

From germline, CDR1 is SGHNT and CDR2 YYREEE (reference sequence). The CDR3 is 15 amino acids. The V and J ends lost 2 bases and 4 bases respectively, with 10 bases between them. Profiling relied on immunoSEQ multiplex PCR, and the TCRdb table lists in-frame clones only, not all of them. Seen here are just over 70,000 clones, around 84% observed once, and the top ten hold roughly 0.79%. The chain couples TRBV5-4 to TRBJ2-6; D remains unclear. The specimen was CD4+ or CD8+ T cells sorted from blood, collected in a trial of the OX40 agonist ivuxolimab. This clonotype originated in an adult with an advanced solid tumor such as melanoma, head and neck, liver or kidney cancer. The CDR3 nucleotides read TGTGCCAGCAGCTTTAAGGGCGACGGGGCCAACGTCCTGACTTTC. Protein: CASSFKGDGANVLTF.